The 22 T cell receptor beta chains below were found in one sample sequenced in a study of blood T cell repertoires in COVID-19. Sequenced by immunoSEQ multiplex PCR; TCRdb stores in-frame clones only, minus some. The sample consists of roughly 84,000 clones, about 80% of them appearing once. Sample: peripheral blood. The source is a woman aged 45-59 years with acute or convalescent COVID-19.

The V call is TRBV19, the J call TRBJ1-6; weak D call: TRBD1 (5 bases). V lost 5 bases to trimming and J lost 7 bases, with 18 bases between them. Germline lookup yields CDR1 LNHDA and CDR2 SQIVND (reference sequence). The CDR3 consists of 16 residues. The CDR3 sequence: CASSRWEGQQNSPLHF. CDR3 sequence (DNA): TGTGCCAGTAGTCGGTGGGAGGGGCAACAGAATTCACCCCTCCACTTT.

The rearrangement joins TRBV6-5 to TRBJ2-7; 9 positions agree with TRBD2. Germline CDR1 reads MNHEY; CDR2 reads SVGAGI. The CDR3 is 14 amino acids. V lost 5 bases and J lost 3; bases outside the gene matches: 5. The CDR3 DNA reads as TGTGCCAGCAGTCACGCGACTAGCGGCTACGAGCAGTACTTC. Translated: CASSHATSGYEQYF.

The CDR3 DNA follows: TGTGCCAGCAGCTTAGATCGCGACGAGCAGTACTTC. Its translation is CASSLDRDEQYF. This chain connects TRBV11-1 to TRBJ2-7; no clear D. The CDR3 contains 12 residues. In germline, CDR1 is SGHAT, CDR2 FQDESV (reference sequence). V was clipped by 1 base and J by 5 bases, with 6 bases between them.

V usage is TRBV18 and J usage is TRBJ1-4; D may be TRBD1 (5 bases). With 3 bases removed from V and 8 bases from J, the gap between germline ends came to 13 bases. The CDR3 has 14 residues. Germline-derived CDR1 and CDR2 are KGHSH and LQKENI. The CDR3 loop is CASSPARVREKLFF. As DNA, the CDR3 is TGTGCCAGCTCACCCGCCAGGGTGCGAGAAAAACTGTTTTTT.

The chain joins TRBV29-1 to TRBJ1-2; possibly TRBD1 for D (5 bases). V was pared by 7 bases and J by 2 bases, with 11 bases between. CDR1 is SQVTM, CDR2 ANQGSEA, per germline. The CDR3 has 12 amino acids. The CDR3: CSAPTANYGYTF. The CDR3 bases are TGCAGCGCCCCGACAGCAAACTATGGCTACACCTTC. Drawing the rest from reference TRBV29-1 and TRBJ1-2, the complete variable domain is SAVISQKPSRDICQRGTSLTIQCQVDSQVTMMFWYRQQPGQSLTLIATANQGSEATYESGFVIDKFPISRPNLTFSTLTVSNMSPEDSSIYLCSAPTANYGYTFGSGTRLTVV.

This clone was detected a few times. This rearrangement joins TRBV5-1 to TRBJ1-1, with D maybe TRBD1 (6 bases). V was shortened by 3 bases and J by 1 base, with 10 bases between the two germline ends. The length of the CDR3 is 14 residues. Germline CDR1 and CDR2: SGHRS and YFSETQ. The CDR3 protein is CASSSDRWNTEAFF. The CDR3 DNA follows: TGCGCCAGCAGCTCTGACAGGTGGAACACTGAAGCTTTCTTT. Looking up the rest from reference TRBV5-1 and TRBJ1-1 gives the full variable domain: KAGVTQTPRYLIKTRGQQVTLSCSPISGHRSVSWYQQTPGQGLQFLFEYFSETQRNKGNFPGRFSGRQFSNSRSEMNVSTLELGDSALYLCASSSDRWNTEAFFGQGTRLTVV.

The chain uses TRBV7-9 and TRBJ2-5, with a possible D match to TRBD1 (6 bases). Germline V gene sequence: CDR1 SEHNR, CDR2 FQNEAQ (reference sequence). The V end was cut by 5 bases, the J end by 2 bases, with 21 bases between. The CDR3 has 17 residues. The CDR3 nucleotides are TGTGCCAGCAGCGCACAACCTGGACAGCGAGATCAAGAGACCCAGTACTTC. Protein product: CASSAQPGQRDQETQYF.

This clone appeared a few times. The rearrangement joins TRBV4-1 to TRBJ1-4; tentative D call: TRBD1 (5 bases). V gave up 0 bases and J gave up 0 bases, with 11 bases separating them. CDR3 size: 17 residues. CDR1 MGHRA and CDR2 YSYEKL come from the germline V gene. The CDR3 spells CASSQESPRATNEKLFF. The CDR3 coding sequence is TGCGCCAGCAGCCAAGAATCGCCCAGGGCAACTAATGAAAAACTGTTTTTT.

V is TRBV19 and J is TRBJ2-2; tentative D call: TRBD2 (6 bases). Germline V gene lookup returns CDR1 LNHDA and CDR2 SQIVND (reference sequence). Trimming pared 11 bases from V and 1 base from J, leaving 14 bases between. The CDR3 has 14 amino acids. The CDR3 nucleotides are TGTGCCTCTTGGGGGGAATGGAACACCGGGGAGCTGTTTTTT. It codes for CASWGEWNTGELFF.

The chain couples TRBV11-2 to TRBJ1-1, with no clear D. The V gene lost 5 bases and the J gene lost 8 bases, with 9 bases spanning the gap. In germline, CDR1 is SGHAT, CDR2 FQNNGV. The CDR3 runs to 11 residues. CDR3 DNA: TGTGCCAGCAGCCGAGTTGAAGAAGCTTTCTTT. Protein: CASSRVEEAFF.

In nucleotides, the CDR3 is TGTGCCAGCAGCGTAGAGCCTATGAGCACTGAAGCTTTCTTT. Its translation: CASSVEPMSTEAFF. The chain carries TRBV9 and TRBJ1-1; D gene ambiguous. V gave up 0 bases and J gave up 4 bases, with 10 bases separating them. Germline V gene sequence: CDR1 SGDLS, CDR2 YYNGEE. CDR3 size: 14 residues.

CDR3 nucleotides: TGTGCCAGCAGAAGGGGGACAGTTCAACAAGAGACCCAGTACTTC. Translation: CASRRGTVQQETQYF. This chain joins TRBV6-5 and TRBJ2-5; 7 bases fit TRBD1. Per the germline V gene, CDR1 is MNHEY and CDR2 is SVGAGI. With V trimmed by 6 bases and J by 2 bases, 9 bases remained unmatched. The CDR3 is made up of 15 amino acids.

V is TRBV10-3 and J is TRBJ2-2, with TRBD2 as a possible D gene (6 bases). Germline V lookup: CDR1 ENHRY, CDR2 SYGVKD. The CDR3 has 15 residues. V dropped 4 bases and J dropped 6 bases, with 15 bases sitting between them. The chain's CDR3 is CAISVNSWGAGELFF. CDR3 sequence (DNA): TGTGCCATCAGTGTGAACTCGTGGGGGGCCGGGGAGCTGTTTTTT.

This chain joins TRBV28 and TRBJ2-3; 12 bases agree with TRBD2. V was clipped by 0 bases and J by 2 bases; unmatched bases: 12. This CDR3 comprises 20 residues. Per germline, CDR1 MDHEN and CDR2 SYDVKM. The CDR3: CASSLWGLAGTKGPTDTQYF. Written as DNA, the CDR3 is TGTGCCAGCAGTTTATGGGGACTAGCGGGTACAAAGGGACCCACAGATACGCAGTATTTT.

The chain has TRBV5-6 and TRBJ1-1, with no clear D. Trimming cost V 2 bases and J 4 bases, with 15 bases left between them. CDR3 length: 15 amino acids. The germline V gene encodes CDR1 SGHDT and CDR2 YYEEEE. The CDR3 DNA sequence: TGTGCCAGCAGCTTAGCGAACTGGAAAACCACTGAAGCTTTCTTT. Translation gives CASSLANWKTTEAFF.

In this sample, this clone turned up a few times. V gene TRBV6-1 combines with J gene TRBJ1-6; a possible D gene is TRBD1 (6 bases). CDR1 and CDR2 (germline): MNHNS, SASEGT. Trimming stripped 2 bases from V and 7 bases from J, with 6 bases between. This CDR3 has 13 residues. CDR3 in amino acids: CASSERGNSPLHF. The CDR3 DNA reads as TGTGCCAGCAGTGAAAGGGGGAATTCACCCCTCCACTTT.

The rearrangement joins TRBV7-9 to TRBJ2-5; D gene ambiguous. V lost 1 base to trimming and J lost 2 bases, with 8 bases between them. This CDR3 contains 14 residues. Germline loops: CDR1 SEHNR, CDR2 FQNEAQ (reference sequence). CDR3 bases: TGTGCCAGCAGCTTAGGAACAGCTCAAGAGACCCAGTACTTC. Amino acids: CASSLGTAQETQYF.

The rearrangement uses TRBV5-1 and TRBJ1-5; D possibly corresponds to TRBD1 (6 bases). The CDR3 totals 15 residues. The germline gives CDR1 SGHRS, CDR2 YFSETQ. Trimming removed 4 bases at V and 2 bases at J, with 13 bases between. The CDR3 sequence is CASSPQGSGNQPQHF. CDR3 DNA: TGCGCCAGCAGCCCGCAGGGGTCGGGCAATCAGCCCCAGCATTTT.

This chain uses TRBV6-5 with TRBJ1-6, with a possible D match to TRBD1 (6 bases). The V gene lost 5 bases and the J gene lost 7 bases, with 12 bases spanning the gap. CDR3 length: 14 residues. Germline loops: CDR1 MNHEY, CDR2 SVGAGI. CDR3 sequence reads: CASSSGTFNSPLHF. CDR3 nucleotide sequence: TGTGCCAGCAGTAGCGGGACATTCAATTCACCCCTCCACTTT.

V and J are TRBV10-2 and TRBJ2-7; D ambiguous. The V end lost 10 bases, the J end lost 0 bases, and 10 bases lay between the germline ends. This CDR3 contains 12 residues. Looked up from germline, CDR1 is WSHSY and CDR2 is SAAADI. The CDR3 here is CAILSSSYEQYF. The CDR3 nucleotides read TGCGCCATTTTGAGTAGCTCCTACGAGCAGTACTTC.

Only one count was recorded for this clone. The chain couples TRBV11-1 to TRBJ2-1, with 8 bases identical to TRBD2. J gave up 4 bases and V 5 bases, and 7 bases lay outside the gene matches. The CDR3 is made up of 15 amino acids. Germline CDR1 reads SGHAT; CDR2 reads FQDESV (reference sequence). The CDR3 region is CASSPSGGLYNEQFF. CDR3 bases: TGTGCCAGCAGCCCCAGCGGGGGCCTTTACAATGAGCAGTTCTTC. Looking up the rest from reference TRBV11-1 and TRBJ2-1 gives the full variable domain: EAEVAQSPRYKITEKSQAVAFWCDPISGHATLYWYRQILGQGPELLVQFQDESVVDDSQLPKDRFSAERLKGVDSTLKIQPAELGDSAMYLCASSPSGGLYNEQFFGPGTRLTVL.

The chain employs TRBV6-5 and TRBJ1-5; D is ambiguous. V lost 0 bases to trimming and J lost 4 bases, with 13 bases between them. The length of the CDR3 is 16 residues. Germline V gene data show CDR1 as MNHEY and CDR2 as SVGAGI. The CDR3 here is CASSYSVTVPNQPQHF. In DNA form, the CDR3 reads TGTGCCAGCAGTTACTCGGTTACAGTACCAAATCAGCCCCAGCATTTT.